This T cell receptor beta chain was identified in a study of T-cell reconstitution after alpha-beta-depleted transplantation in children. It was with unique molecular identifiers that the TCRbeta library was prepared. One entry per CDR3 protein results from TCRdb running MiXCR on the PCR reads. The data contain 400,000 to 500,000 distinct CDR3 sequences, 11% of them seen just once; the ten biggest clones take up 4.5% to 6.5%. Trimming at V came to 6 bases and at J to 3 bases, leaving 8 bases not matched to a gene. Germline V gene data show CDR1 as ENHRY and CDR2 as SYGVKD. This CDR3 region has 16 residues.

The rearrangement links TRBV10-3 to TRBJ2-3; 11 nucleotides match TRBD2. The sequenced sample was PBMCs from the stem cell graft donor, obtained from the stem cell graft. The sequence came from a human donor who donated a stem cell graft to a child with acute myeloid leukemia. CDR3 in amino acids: CAISLLAGAGTDTQYF. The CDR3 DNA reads TGTGCCATCAGCTTACTAGCGGGAGCTGGGACAGATACGCAGTATTTT.